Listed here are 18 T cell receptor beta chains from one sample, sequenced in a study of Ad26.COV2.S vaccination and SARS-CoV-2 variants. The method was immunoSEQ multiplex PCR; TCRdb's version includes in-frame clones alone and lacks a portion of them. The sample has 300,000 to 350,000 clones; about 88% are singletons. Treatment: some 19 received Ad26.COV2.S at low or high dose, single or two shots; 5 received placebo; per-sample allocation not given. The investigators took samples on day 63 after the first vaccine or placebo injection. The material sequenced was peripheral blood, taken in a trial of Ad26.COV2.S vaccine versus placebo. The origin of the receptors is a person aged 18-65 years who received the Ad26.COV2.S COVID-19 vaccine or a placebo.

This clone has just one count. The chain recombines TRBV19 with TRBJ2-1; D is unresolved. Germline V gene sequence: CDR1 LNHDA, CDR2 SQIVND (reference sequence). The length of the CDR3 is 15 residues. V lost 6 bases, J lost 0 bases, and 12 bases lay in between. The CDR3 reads CASRMIKSSYNEQFF. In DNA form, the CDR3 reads TGTGCCAGTAGGATGATTAAAAGCTCCTACAATGAGCAGTTCTTC.

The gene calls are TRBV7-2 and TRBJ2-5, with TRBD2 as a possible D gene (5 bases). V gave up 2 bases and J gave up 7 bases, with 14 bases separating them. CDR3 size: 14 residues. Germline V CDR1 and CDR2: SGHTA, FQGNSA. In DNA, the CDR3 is TGTGCCAGCAGCTTACTGGGCCGGGGATGGACCCAGTACTTC. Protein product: CASSLLGRGWTQYF.

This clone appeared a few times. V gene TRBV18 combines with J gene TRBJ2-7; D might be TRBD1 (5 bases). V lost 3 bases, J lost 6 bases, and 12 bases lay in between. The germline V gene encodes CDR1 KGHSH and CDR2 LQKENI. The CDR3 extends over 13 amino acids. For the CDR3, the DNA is TGTGCCAGCTCACCCCAGGGTAGGTCCGAGCAGTACTTC. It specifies CASSPQGRSEQYF.

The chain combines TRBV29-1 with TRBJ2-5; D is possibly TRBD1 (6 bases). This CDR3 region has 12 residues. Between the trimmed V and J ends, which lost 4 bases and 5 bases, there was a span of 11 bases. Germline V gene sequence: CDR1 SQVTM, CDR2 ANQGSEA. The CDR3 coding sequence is TGCAGCGTTGTACAGGGTACGGAGACCCAGTACTTC. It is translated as CSVVQGTETQYF. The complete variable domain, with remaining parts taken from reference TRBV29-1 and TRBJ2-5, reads SAVISQKPSRDICQRGTSLTIQCQVDSQVTMMFWYRQQPGQSLTLIATANQGSEATYESGFVIDKFPISRPNLTFSTLTVSNMSPEDSSIYLCSVVQGTETQYFGPGTRLLVL.

This CDR3 is CSASFQGVKETQYF. In nucleotides, the CDR3 is TGCAGTGCTAGTTTCCAGGGGGTTAAAGAGACCCAGTACTTC. The chain couples TRBV20-1 to TRBJ2-5, with TRBD1 matching 7 bases. The CDR3 covers 14 residues. Germline-derived CDR1 and CDR2 are DFQATT and SNEGSKA (reference sequence). The V segment lost 3 bases and the J segment 3 bases; nucleotides outside the gene matches: 7.

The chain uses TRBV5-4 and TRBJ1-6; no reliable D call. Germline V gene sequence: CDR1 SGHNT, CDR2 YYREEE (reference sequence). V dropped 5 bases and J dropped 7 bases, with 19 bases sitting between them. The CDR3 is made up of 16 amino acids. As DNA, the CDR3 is TGTGCCAGCAGGAATCTGTTGGGAGAGTTCAATTCACCCCTCCACTTT. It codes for CASRNLLGEFNSPLHF.

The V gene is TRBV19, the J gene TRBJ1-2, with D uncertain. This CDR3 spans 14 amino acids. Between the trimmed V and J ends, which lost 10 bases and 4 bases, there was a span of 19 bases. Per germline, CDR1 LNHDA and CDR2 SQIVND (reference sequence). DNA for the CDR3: TGTGCCACTGCTGGGGTGACCTTCCCCTATGGCTACACCTTC. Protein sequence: CATAGVTFPYGYTF.

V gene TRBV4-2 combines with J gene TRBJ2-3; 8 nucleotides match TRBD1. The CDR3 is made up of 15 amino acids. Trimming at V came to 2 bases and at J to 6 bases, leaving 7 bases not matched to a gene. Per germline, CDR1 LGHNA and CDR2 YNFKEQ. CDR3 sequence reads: CASSQTNTGGDTQYF. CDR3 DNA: TGTGCCAGCAGCCAAACGAATACAGGGGGGGATACGCAGTATTTT.

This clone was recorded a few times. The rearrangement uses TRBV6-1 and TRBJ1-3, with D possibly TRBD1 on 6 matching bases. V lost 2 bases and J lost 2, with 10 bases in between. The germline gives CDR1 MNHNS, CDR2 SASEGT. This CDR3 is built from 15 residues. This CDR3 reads CASSEQGNTGNTIYF. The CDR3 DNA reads TGTGCCAGCAGTGAACAGGGGAATACTGGAAACACCATATATTTT.

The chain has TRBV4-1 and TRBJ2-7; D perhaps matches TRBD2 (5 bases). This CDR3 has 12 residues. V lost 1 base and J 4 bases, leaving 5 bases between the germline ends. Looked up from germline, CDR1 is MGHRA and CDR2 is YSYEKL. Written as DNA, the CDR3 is TGCGCCAGCAGCCAAGGCGGGTACGAGCAGTACTTC. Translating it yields CASSQGGYEQYF.

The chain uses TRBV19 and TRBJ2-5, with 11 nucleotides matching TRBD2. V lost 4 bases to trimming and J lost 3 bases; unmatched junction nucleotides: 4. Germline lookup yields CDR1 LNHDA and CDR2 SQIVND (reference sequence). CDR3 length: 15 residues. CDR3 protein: CASSTGTSGEETQYF. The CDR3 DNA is TGTGCCAGTAGTACCGGGACTAGCGGAGAAGAGACCCAGTACTTC.

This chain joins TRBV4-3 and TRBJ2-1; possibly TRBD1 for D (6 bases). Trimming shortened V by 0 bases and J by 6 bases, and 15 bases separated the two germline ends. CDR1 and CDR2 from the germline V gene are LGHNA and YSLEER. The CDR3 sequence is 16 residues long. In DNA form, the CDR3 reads TGCGCCAGCAGCCAAGATCTAGGGACACCTCGCAATGAGCAGTTCTTC. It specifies CASSQDLGTPRNEQFF.

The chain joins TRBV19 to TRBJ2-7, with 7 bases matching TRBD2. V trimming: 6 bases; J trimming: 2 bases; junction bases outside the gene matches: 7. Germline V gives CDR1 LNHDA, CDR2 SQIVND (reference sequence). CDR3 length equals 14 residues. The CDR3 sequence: CASSPRSGAYEQYF. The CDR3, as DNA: TGTGCCAGTAGCCCCCGGAGCGGGGCCTACGAGCAGTACTTC.

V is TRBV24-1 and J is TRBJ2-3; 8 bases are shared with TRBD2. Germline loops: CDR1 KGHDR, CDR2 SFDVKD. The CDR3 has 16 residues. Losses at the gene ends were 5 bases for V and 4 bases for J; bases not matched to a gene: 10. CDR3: CATSARGGRSADTQYF. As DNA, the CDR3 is TGTGCCACCAGTGCCCGGGGCGGGAGGAGCGCAGATACGCAGTATTTT.

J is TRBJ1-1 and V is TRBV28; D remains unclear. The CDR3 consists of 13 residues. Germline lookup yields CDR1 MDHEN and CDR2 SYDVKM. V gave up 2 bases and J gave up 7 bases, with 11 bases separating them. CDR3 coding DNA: TGTGCCAGCAGTTTACAAATGAGGGTTGAAGCTTTCTTT. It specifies CASSLQMRVEAFF.

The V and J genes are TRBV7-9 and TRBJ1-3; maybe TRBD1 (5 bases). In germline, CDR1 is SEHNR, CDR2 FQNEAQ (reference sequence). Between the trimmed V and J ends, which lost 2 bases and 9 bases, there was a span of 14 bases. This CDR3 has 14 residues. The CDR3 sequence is CASSLSRVWSTIYF. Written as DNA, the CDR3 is TGTGCCAGCAGCTTATCCAGGGTATGGAGCACCATATATTTT. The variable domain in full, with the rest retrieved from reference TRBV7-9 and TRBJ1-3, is DTGVSQNPRHKITKRGQNVTFRCDPISEHNRLYWYRQTLGQGPEFLTYFQNEAQLEKSRLLSDRFSAERPKGSFSTLEIQRTEQGDSAMYLCASSLSRVWSTIYFGEGSWLTVV.

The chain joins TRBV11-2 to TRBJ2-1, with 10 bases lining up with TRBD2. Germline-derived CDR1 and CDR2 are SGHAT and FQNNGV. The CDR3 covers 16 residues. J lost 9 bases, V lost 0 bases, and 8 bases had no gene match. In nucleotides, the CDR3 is TGTGCCAGCAGCTTAGAGAGCGGGGGGGCCTCGACTGAGCAGTTCTTC. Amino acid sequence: CASSLESGGASTEQFF.

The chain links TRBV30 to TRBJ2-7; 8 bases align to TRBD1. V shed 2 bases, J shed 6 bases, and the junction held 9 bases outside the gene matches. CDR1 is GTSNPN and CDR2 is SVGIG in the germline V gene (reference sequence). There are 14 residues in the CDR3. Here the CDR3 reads CAWSKNRGSSEQYF. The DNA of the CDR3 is TGTGCCTGGAGTAAGAACAGGGGGTCGAGCGAGCAGTACTTC.